The 27 T cell receptor beta chains below were found in one sample sequenced in a study of Ad26.COV2.S vaccination and SARS-CoV-2 variants. TCRdb keeps only in-frame clones here, not all; method: immunoSEQ multiplex PCR. The sample lists under 500,000 clones; about 90% were seen once. Described treatment: some 20 received Ad26.COV2.S at low or high dose, single or two shots; about 5 received placebo; per-sample allocation not given. Collection of samples fell on day 63 after the first vaccine or placebo injection. Here the sequenced sample was peripheral blood, taken in a trial of Ad26.COV2.S vaccine versus placebo. The receptor set was obtained from a person aged 18-60 years who received the Ad26.COV2.S COVID-19 vaccine or a placebo.

V usage is TRBV28 and J usage is TRBJ2-7; perhaps TRBD1 as D (6 bases). Per germline, CDR1 MDHEN and CDR2 SYDVKM. The CDR3 spans 13 residues. V shed 3 bases and J shed 2 bases, with 8 bases lying between them. The CDR3 reads CASSFSGAYEQYF. CDR3 coding DNA: TGTGCCAGCAGTTTTTCAGGGGCCTACGAGCAGTACTTC.

The chain is built from TRBV15 and TRBJ1-1; 7 bases fit TRBD1. V lost 2 bases and J lost 3; bases outside the gene matches: 6. The CDR3 covers 15 residues. Germline-derived CDR1 and CDR2 are LNHNV and YYDKDF (reference sequence). The DNA of the CDR3 is TGTGCCACCAGCAGATCAAGGGGGCCAGACACTGAAGCTTTCTTT. It yields the protein CATSRSRGPDTEAFF.

The J gene is TRBJ2-5, the V gene TRBV29-1, with D maybe TRBD1 (6 bases). V was trimmed by 7 bases and J by 4 bases, leaving 7 bases between them. CDR1 SQVTM and CDR2 ANQGSEA come from the germline V gene. The CDR3 is 10 amino acids. The CDR3 here is CSARGETQYF. Here the CDR3 DNA reads TGCAGCGCCAGGGGAGAGACCCAGTACTTC.

V gene TRBV6-2 or TRBV6-3 combines with J gene TRBJ2-2; D gene unclear. Germline V gene sequence: CDR1 MNHEY, CDR2 SVGEGT. Trimming pared 0 bases from V and 4 bases from J, leaving 9 bases between. This CDR3 has 15 residues. The DNA of the CDR3 is TGTGCCAGCAGTTACTCGATAGAGTCCACCGGGGAGCTGTTTTTT. As protein: CASSYSIESTGELFF.

The chain carries TRBV28 and TRBJ1-1, with D possibly TRBD1 on 5 matching bases. CDR1 MDHEN and CDR2 SYDVKM come from the germline V gene. Between the trimmed V and J ends, which lost 3 bases and 4 bases, there was a span of 9 bases. The CDR3 totals 13 residues. The CDR3 nucleotides read TGTGCCAGCAGTTTGTCGGGGGGCACTGAAGCTTTCTTT. This codes for CASSLSGGTEAFF. The complete variable domain, with remaining parts taken from reference TRBV28 and TRBJ1-1, reads DVKVTQSSRYLVKRTGEKVFLECVQDMDHENMFWYRQDPGLGLRLIYFSYDVKMKEKGDIPEGYSVSREKKERFSLILESASTNQTSMYLCASSLSGGTEAFFGQGTRLTVV.

V usage is TRBV29-1 and J usage is TRBJ1-4, with TRBD1 matching 9 bases. Trimming cost V 6 bases and J 7 bases; bases outside gene matches: 6. The germline V gene encodes CDR1 SQVTM and CDR2 ANQGSEA. The CDR3 sequence is 13 residues long. CDR3 nucleotides: TGCAGCGTAGGCCGGGACAGGGCTGAAAAACTGTTTTTT. It encodes CSVGRDRAEKLFF.

This clone was recorded once. The chain combines TRBV2 with TRBJ2-7, with TRBD2 as a possible D gene (6 bases). CDR3 size: 16 residues. The germline V and J ends were trimmed by 8 bases and 3 bases, with 23 bases remaining between them. CDR1 is SNHLY and CDR2 is FYNNEI in the germline V gene. DNA for the CDR3: TGTGCCAGCGCCCCCGGAGGGACCAAGGGAGTCTACGAGCAGTACTTC. Amino acid sequence: CASAPGGTKGVYEQYF.

The chain carries TRBV28 and TRBJ2-1, with 11 bases identical to TRBD2. CDR1 is MDHEN and CDR2 is SYDVKM in the germline V gene. The junction had 7 bases not matched to a gene; V was cut back by 6 bases and J by 0 bases. This CDR3 is built from 17 residues. DNA of the CDR3: TGTGCCAGCAGCCAAACTAGCGGGGGACCCTCCTACAATGAGCAGTTCTTC. It is translated as CASSQTSGGPSYNEQFF. Full variable domain (rest looked up from reference TRBV28 and TRBJ2-1): DVKVTQSSRYLVKRTGEKVFLECVQDMDHENMFWYRQDPGLGLRLIYFSYDVKMKEKGDIPEGYSVSREKKERFSLILESASTNQTSMYLCASSQTSGGPSYNEQFFGPGTRLTVL.

The chain couples TRBV6-6 to TRBJ2-7; D tentatively reads TRBD1 or TRBD2 (5 bases each). Trimming removed 5 bases from V and 0 bases from J, with 14 bases in between. Per germline, CDR1 MNHNY and CDR2 SVGAGI (reference sequence). CDR3 length equals 15 residues. DNA for the CDR3: TGTGCCAGCAGTATTCCCGGGGCCCGCTCCTACGAGCAGTACTTC. This sequence encodes CASSIPGARSYEQYF.

The chain uses TRBV7-9 and TRBJ1-2, with a possible D match to TRBD1 (5 bases). Trimming cost V 7 bases and J 4 bases, with 13 bases left between them. Germline lookup yields CDR1 SEHNR and CDR2 FQNEAQ (reference sequence). The CDR3 is made up of 13 amino acids. CDR3: CASNPTGTYGYTF. CDR3 bases: TGTGCCAGCAACCCAACAGGCACCTATGGCTACACCTTC. Looking up the rest from reference TRBV7-9 and TRBJ1-2 gives the full variable domain: DTGVSQNPRHKITKRGQNVTFRCDPISEHNRLYWYRQTLGQGPEFLTYFQNEAQLEKSRLLSDRFSAERPKGSFSTLEIQRTEQGDSAMYLCASNPTGTYGYTFGSGTRLTVV.

This chain joins TRBV19 and TRBJ2-1, with 10 nucleotides matching TRBD2. J gave up 4 bases and V 6 bases, and 9 bases lay outside the gene matches. The CDR3 length is 16 residues. Germline CDR1 is LNHDA and CDR2 is SQIVND (reference sequence). CDR3 DNA: TGTGCCAGTAGCCAAAACCCACTAGCGGGGTACAATGAGCAGTTCTTC. Protein product: CASSQNPLAGYNEQFF.

CDR3: CASSHPNQPQHF. The DNA of the CDR3 is TGTGCCAGCAGTCATCCCAATCAGCCCCAGCATTTT. The chain joins TRBV12-3 or TRBV12-4 to TRBJ1-5; D gene uncertain. Trimming took off 5 bases at V and 3 bases at J, with 5 bases between the two ends. CDR3 length: 12 amino acids.

The chain combines TRBV6-5 with TRBJ2-7, with TRBD2 identical over 12 bases. Germline V lookup: CDR1 MNHEY, CDR2 SVGAGI. V trimming: 4 bases; J trimming: 5 bases; junction bases outside the gene matches: 6. This CDR3 has 15 residues. The CDR3 protein is CASSLSSGGANEQYF. The DNA for the CDR3 is TGTGCCAGCAGTTTATCTAGCGGGGGGGCCAACGAGCAGTACTTC.

This sequence joins TRBV11-2 and TRBJ2-3, with 8 bases fitting TRBD2. Unmatched junction bases numbered 16, after V lost 5 bases and J lost 6 bases. The germline gives CDR1 SGHAT, CDR2 FQNNGV. CDR3 length: 17 amino acids. This CDR3 reads CASSGEDAASGGDTQYF. For the CDR3, the DNA is TGTGCCAGCAGCGGGGAGGACGCAGCGTCGGGGGGGGATACGCAGTATTTT.

J is TRBJ1-4 and V is TRBV6-5, with D possibly being TRBD1 (5 bases). This CDR3 comprises 15 residues. CDR1 and CDR2 (germline): MNHEY, SVGAGI. Trimming cost V 6 bases and J 0 bases, with 11 bases left between them. CDR3 nucleotides: TGTGCCAGCAGGCAGAGGGGTGCAACTAATGAAAAACTGTTTTTT. Protein sequence: CASRQRGATNEKLFF.

About this clone: The sample has other DNA sequences that encode this CDR3 too. The V and J genes are TRBV19 and TRBJ2-3; 8 nucleotides agree with TRBD1. V lost 9 bases and J lost 0; bases outside the gene matches: 8. This CDR3 has 15 amino acids. CDR1 LNHDA and CDR2 SQIVND come from the germline V gene (reference sequence). The CDR3 here is CASRNRGFSTDTQYF. The CDR3, as DNA: TGTGCCAGCCGGAACAGGGGGTTCAGCACAGATACGCAGTATTTT.

V usage is TRBV2 and J usage is TRBJ1-2, with 11 bases lining up with TRBD1. V lost 6 bases to trimming and J lost 8 bases; unmatched junction nucleotides: 2. CDR1 and CDR2 (germline): SNHLY, FYNNEI. CDR3 length: 12 residues. The CDR3 nucleotides are TGTGCCAGCAGCGGGACAGGGGGAGGCTACACCTTC. Its protein product is CASSGTGGGYTF.

The V and J genes are TRBV7-6 and TRBJ1-1; no definite D call. Trimming left V 3 bases short and J 6 bases short, with 14 bases between. The CDR3 is made up of 14 amino acids. Germline CDR1 and CDR2: SGHVS and FNYEAQ. CDR3 in amino acids: CASSFNEGAPEAFF. The CDR3 nucleotides read TGTGCCAGCAGCTTCAATGAGGGTGCCCCTGAAGCTTTCTTT. The complete variable domain, with remaining parts taken from reference TRBV7-6 and TRBJ1-1, reads GAGVSQSPRYKVTKRGQDVALRCDPISGHVSLYWYRQALGQGPEFLTYFNYEAQQDKSGLPNDRFSAERPEGSISTLTIQRTEQRDSAMYRCASSFNEGAPEAFFGQGTRLTVV.

The chain has TRBV5-8 and TRBJ1-4; D is ambiguous. Germline V gene lookup returns CDR1 SGHTS and CDR2 YDEGEE. Trimming took 4 bases from V and 4 from J, leaving 11 bases between them. The CDR3 totals 14 residues. CDR3 coding DNA: TGTGCCAGCAGCCGGAAAGGGTTTAATGAAAAACTGTTTTTT. This gives the protein CASSRKGFNEKLFF.

V usage is TRBV28 and J usage is TRBJ2-3, with a possible D match to TRBD1 (5 bases). Looked up from germline, CDR1 is MDHEN and CDR2 is SYDVKM. Trimming removed 3 bases from V and 0 bases from J, with 10 bases in between. This CDR3 contains 15 residues. The CDR3 spells CASSFQGLSTDTQYF. The CDR3, as DNA: TGTGCCAGCAGTTTCCAGGGCCTAAGCACAGATACGCAGTATTTT.

The rearrangement links TRBV5-6 to TRBJ2-5; 8 bases are shared with TRBD1. The CDR3 has 14 amino acids. Germline-derived CDR1 and CDR2 are SGHDT and YYEEEE. With 5 bases clipped from V and 5 bases from J, the junction kept 8 bases outside the gene matches. This chain's CDR3 is CASSMTRGRETQYF. CDR3 coding DNA: TGTGCCAGCAGTATGACCAGGGGGCGGGAGACCCAGTACTTC.

In nucleotides, the CDR3 is TGTGCCTCCGCCGGGGCAGTCGGCAATTCACCCCTCCACTTT. This gives the protein CASAGAVGNSPLHF. The V and J genes are TRBV30 and TRBJ1-6, with TRBD1 as a possible D gene (5 bases). Per germline, CDR1 GTSNPN and CDR2 SVGIG (reference sequence). Deletions cut 7 bases from V and 7 bases from J, with 17 bases between. This CDR3 region has 14 residues.

The gene calls are TRBV5-5 and TRBJ2-1; TRBD2 matches at 9 bases. The CDR3 spans 15 residues. Germline V gene lookup returns CDR1 SGHKS and CDR2 YYEKEE (reference sequence). V dropped 0 bases and J dropped 5; count of bases not matched to a gene: 3. The CDR3 DNA reads TGTGCCAGCAGCTTGGCGGGACTAGCCCACAATGAGCAGTTCTTC. Translation gives CASSLAGLAHNEQFF. Based on the CDR3 plus reference TRBV5-5 and TRBJ2-1, the full variable domain is DAGVTQSPTHLIKTRGQQVTLRCSPISGHKSVSWYQQVLGQGPQFIFQYYEKEERGRGNFPDRFSARQFPNYSSELNVNALLLGDSALYLCASSLAGLAHNEQFFGPGTRLTVL.

With respect to this clone: Other DNA sequences in the sample encode the same CDR3. This rearrangement joins TRBV30 to TRBJ1-2; D gene unclear. The CDR3 is made up of 12 amino acids. Germline-derived CDR1 and CDR2 are GTSNPN and SVGIG (reference sequence). Trimming shortened V by 2 bases and J by 0 bases, and 4 bases separated the two germline ends. The CDR3 sequence is CAWSTANYGYTF. CDR3 nucleotides: TGTGCCTGGAGTACAGCTAACTATGGCTACACCTTC.

J is TRBJ1-2 and V is TRBV29-1; no clear D gene. V lost 3 bases, J lost 8 bases, and 13 bases lay in between. CDR3 length: 12 residues. Looked up from germline, CDR1 is SQVTM and CDR2 is ANQGSEA. The CDR3 DNA is TGCAGCGTTGATTTGGGCGGGATAGGCTACACCTTC. Translation: CSVDLGGIGYTF.

The chain combines TRBV4-3 with TRBJ1-2; 9 bases align to TRBD1. This CDR3 is 16 amino acids long. V dropped 3 bases and J dropped 8; count of bases not matched to a gene: 13. CDR1 is LGHNA and CDR2 is YSLEER in the germline V gene. The CDR3 reads CASSHAKPGQGYGYTF. The DNA of the CDR3 is TGCGCCAGCAGCCATGCGAAGCCGGGACAGGGTTACGGCTACACCTTC.

J is TRBJ2-2 and V is TRBV12-3 or TRBV12-4, with D possibly matching TRBD1 (6 bases). Trimming removed 8 bases at V and 6 bases at J, with 10 bases between. There are 12 residues in the CDR3. CDR3 residues: CASYRAAGELFF. CDR3 in DNA: TGTGCCAGCTACAGGGCCGCCGGGGAGCTGTTTTTT.